The rows below give T cell receptor beta chains drawn from one sample of a study of blood T cell repertoires in COVID-19. TCRdb keeps only in-frame clones here, not all; method: immunoSEQ multiplex PCR. This sample has approximately 350,000 clones; about 93% occur once, and the top ten carry 2.5% to 4%. The sequencing sample was made of peripheral blood. These TCRs come from a woman between 18 and 29 years old who had recovered from COVID-19. The CDR3 runs from the conserved cysteine through the conserved F or W. A D gene is named only where the DNA matches it firmly. Clone size is given for some rows only: seen once, a few or many times, or a class if the clone is expanded.

clone_size d_call j_call v_call cdr3_aa cdr3_nt
. TRBD2 TRBJ2-1 TRBV5-1 CASSLGTSGLYNEQFF TGCGCCAGCAGCTTGGGGACTAGCGGGCTCTACAATGAGCAGTTCTTC
once . TRBJ2-1 TRBV6-5 CATGTFEQFF TGTGCCACCGGGACATTTGAGCAGTTCTTC
. . TRBJ2-1 TRBV6-2/TRBV6-3 CASSYGGSSYNEQFF TGTGCCAGCAGTTATGGGGGGAGCTCCTACAATGAGCAGTTCTTC
. . TRBJ2-1 TRBV29-1 CSVEETGAYNEQFF TGCAGCGTTGAAGAGACAGGAGCCTACAATGAGCAGTTCTTC
. TRBD1 TRBJ1-2 TRBV5-1 CASSLTQGETYGYTF TGCGCCAGCAGCTTGACCCAGGGGGAGACCTATGGCTACACCTTC
. . TRBJ1-2 TRBV7-2 CASSLEAGYGYTF TGTGCCAGCAGCTTAGAGGCAGGATACGGCTACACCTTC
. . TRBJ2-1 TRBV19 CASSLDYAYNEQFF TGTGCCAGTAGTCTAGACTATGCATACAATGAGCAGTTCTTC
. TRBD1 TRBJ2-1 TRBV19 CASSLGQGGYNEQFF TGTGCCAGTAGTCTAGGACAGGGTGGCTACAATGAGCAGTTCTTC
few . TRBJ2-1 TRBV2 CASSKQGRGMIF TGTGCCAGCAGTAAACAGGGCCGGGGAATGATCTTC
. . TRBJ2-2 TRBV30 CAWSGGLPSTGELFF TGTGCCTGGAGTGGGGGGCTTCCCAGCACCGGGGAGCTGTTTTTT
once TRBD1 TRBJ2-2 TRBV6-6 CASRTGGFDTGELFF TGTGCCAGCAGGACAGGGGGGTTCGACACCGGGGAGCTGTTTTTT
. . TRBJ2-3 TRBV5-1 CASSRRRPSTDTQYF TGCGCCAGCAGCCGAAGGCGGCCTAGCACAGATACGCAGTATTTT
. TRBD2 TRBJ2-1 TRBV11-3 CASSLLAGGPREQFF TGTGCCAGCAGCCTACTAGCGGGAGGGCCCCGGGAGCAGTTCTTC
. . TRBJ1-4 TRBV7-8 CASSSQGWGEKLFF TGTGCCAGCAGCTCACAGGGATGGGGTGAAAAACTGTTTTTT
. TRBD2 TRBJ2-3 TRBV18 CASSAHLAGADTQYF TGTGCCAGCTCAGCACACTTAGCGGGGGCAGATACGCAGTATTTT
. TRBD1 TRBJ2-3 TRBV4-1 CASSQGLQGAADTQYF TGCGCCAGCAGCCAGGGTCTGCAGGGGGCCGCAGATACGCAGTATTTT
. TRBD2 TRBJ2-3 TRBV7-7 CASSLVGGRTDTQYF TGTGCCAGCAGCTTAGTGGGCGGGAGAACAGATACGCAGTATTTT
. TRBD1 TRBJ1-1 TRBV27 CASAGTGKTEAFF TGTGCCAGCGCCGGGACAGGGAAAACTGAAGCTTTCTTT
. . TRBJ2-5 TRBV3-1/TRBV3-2 CASSVSRGRETQYF TGTGCCAGCAGCGTTAGTCGGGGAAGAGAGACCCAGTACTTC
. TRBD2 TRBJ2-2 TRBV19 CATRASGATGELFF TGTGCCACTAGGGCTAGCGGGGCCACCGGGGAGCTGTTTTTT
. . TRBJ1-1 TRBV6-5 CASTFSPRDTEAFF TGTGCCAGCACCTTCAGCCCTCGGGACACTGAAGCTTTCTTT
. . TRBJ1-1 TRBV7-9 CASSLGRNTEAFF TGTGCCAGCAGCTTAGGTAGGAACACTGAAGCTTTCTTT
. . TRBJ1-1 TRBV18 CASSLRDKNTEAFF TGTGCCAGCTCACTTCGGGACAAGAACACTGAAGCTTTCTTT
. . TRBJ1-4 TRBV5-8 CASSSGLTWWEKLFF TGTGCCAGCAGCTCCGGACTCACCTGGTGGGAAAAACTGTTTTTT
once TRBD2 TRBJ2-1 TRBV5-4 CASSLRGRGEQFF TGTGCCAGCAGCTTGCGCGGGAGAGGTGAGCAGTTCTTC
. . TRBJ1-2 TRBV6-5 CASSRREEDYGYTF TGTGCCAGCAGCCGGAGGGAAGAAGACTATGGCTACACCTTC
once . TRBJ2-5 TRBV3-1/TRBV3-2 CASKNQGASGKETQYF TGTGCCAGCAAAAACCAGGGGGCTAGCGGGAAAGAGACCCAGTACTTC
. . TRBJ1-1 TRBV18 CASLFRGGDTEAFF TGTGCCAGCTTGTTTAGGGGGGGAGACACTGAAGCTTTCTTT
. . TRBJ2-1 TRBV29-1 CSVGKVQGSSYNEQFF TGCAGCGTTGGGAAGGTGCAGGGATCCTCCTACAATGAGCAGTTCTTC
. TRBD1 TRBJ1-3 TRBV5-6 CASSPPGQGSGNTIYF TGTGCCAGCAGCCCTCCGGGACAGGGCTCTGGAAACACCATATATTTT
. . TRBJ2-5 TRBV5-6 CASSSSPQEVVTQYF TGTGCCAGCAGCTCGAGCCCTCAGGAGGTTGTGACCCAGTACTTC
. . TRBJ1-5 TRBV6-1 CASSELQPQHF TGTGCCAGCAGTGAACTCCAGCCCCAGCATTTT